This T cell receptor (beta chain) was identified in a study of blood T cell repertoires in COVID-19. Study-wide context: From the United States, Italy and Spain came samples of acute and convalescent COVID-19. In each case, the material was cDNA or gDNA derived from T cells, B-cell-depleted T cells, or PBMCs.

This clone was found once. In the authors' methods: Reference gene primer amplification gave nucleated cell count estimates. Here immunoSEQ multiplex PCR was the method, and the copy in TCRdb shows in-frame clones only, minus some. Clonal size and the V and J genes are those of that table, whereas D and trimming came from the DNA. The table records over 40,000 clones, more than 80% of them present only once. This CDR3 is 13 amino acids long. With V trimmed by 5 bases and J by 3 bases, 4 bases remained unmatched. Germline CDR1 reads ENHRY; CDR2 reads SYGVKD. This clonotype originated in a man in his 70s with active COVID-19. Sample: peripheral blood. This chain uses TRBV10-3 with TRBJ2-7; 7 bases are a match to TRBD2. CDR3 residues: CAISRDYLYEQYF. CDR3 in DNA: TGTGCCATCAGTCGGGACTACCTCTACGAGCAGTACTTC.